This T cell receptor beta chain was captured by sequencing in a study of regulatory T cells in long-lasting Graves disease (dated by TCRdb to the early 2020s). About the investigation overall: To count as having persistent Graves' disease, a patient had to have received antithyroid drug treatment for over 5 years with TSH receptor autoantibodies remaining persistently positive. The study was registered as a clinical trial and conducted in China. On average, persistent Graves' disease patients in the clinical cohort had been on antithyroid drugs for approximately ten years. Patients with persistent Graves' disease were compared with patients with newly diagnosed Graves' disease using TCR sequencing and RNA sequencing of peripheral blood. A total of roughly 35 samples underwent TCR sequencing: about 13 from persistent and approximately 20 from newly diagnosed Graves' disease patients. General conclusions and limits of the study: Compared with newly diagnosed patients, persistent Graves' disease patients had lower TCR Shannon entropy and fewer highly expanded clones, which suggests clonal expansion. TRBV28, TRBJ1-2 and TRBJ2-5 were preferentially used in persistent disease, while TRBV20-1 and TRBJ2-1 were favored in newly diagnosed disease. More public clonotypes were shared among persistent patients (approximately 3,000) than among newly diagnosed patients (966). Sequencing and analysis were limited to the TCR beta chain. Only peripheral blood was studied, because thyroid tissue, the primary lesion, was inaccessible. The authors noted that the small sample size was a limitation that may lower accuracy.

V is reduced by 0 bases and J by 6 bases, leaving a spacing of 5 bases between them. From cysteine to phenylalanine, the CDR3 is 12 amino acids long. Only the CDR3 part of the read is kept: 36 bases, read in frame from the first base. The CDR1 and CDR2 encoded by the germline V gene are MNHEY and SVGAGI. What the time point label conveys for this sample: persistent/refractory GD, antithyroid drugs over 5 years with positive TRAb. RNA was extracted from PBMCs in TRIzol for both TCR sequencing and RNA sequencing. The diagnosis of Graves' disease followed American Thyroid Association guidelines. Patients for the study were recruited at an endocrinology department in Xi'an, China. Each patient gave 9 to 10 milliliters of peripheral blood, collected in an EDTA anticoagulant tube. PBMCs were isolated by Ficoll Paque Plus density gradient separation without further T cell sorting. An Agilent 2100 Bioanalyzer and agarose gel were used to check RNA quality, while a NanoDrop 2000 measured RNA concentration.

The library was prepared using multiplex PCR. These reads were obtained on an Illumina HiSeq 4000. To build TCR beta libraries, CDR3 regions were amplified by Arm-PCR using iRepertoire HTBI primers. Gel purification was performed on PCR products prior to sequencing. The paper's data handling went like this. Gene usage analysis of CDR3 amino acid clonotypes relied on the approximately 60 TRBV and 15 or so TRBJ segments identified across samples. COPE and FqMerger were used to merge filtered high-quality paired reads into contigs. Contigs were aligned with BLAST to IMGT TRBV, TRBD and TRBJ reference genes, and CDR3 was defined per IMGT. Any clonotype with a frequency above 0.1% was classified as a highly expanded clone. Repertoire diversity was measured by Shannon entropy, and V-J evenness by the Gini coefficient. A clonotype was considered public if more than one individual shared it. TCRdb's own reprocessing of the public reads used fastp at Q25 and MiXCR and kept productive beta chains. Every entry covers one CDR3 protein and lists the most common genes and DNA from its rows. For this entry, the V and J calls and clone size follow TCRdb and not the study's own pipeline. The sample records 600,000 to 850,000 distinct CDR3 sequences, about 30% of which are singletons. The ten largest clones represent around 42% of the sample.

This clonotype has a count of ten or more. Its antigen is unknown. No much larger clone exists at a distance of one base, and base qualities are not known. The sequence came from a female donor with Graves disease. Sequencing used peripheral blood mononuclear cells (PBMCs), obtained when the disease was refractory, from a patient treated with antithyroid drugs. The chain links TRBV6-5 with TRBJ1-1; a confident D gene designation cannot be given. In nucleotides, the sequence is TGTGCCAGCAGTTACTCCACAGCTGAAGCTTTCTTT. Its protein product is CASSYSTAEAFF.